One and the same sample provided the 26 T cell receptor beta chains below, sequenced in a study of naive and memory T cell subsets. Two oligonucleotides, mixed equimolar, formed the beta constant-region primer covering TRBC1 and TRBC2. Ligated cDNA was amplified by four rounds of PCR with nested alpha and beta constant-region primers and SP2. TCRdb processed the UMI-ligation and nested PCR reads anew with MiXCR; each CDR3 protein has one entry. The repertoire has about 120,000 distinct CDR3 sequences, 36% of them found once; the top ten carry roughly 0.9%. What was sequenced was central memory CD4+ T cells from blood. The source of these receptors is a human donor in good health.

This clonotype was detected only a few times. The V gene is TRBV20-1, the J gene TRBJ2-1, with TRBD2 matching over 11 bases. J was trimmed by 8 bases and V by 5 bases; bases with no gene match: 11. The CDR3 runs to 15 residues. CDR1 and CDR2 (germline): DFQATT, SNEGSKA (reference sequence). The CDR3 coding sequence is TGCAGTGCTCCACCTCTAGCGGGAGGAGGGTATGAGCAGTTCTTC. It translates to CSAPPLAGGGYEQFF.

This clonotype was recorded a few times. The chain employs TRBV27 and TRBJ2-3; D is perhaps TRBD2 (5 bases). Germline lookup yields CDR1 MNHEY and CDR2 SMNVEV (reference sequence). The CDR3 covers 16 residues. V was cut by 6 bases and J by 2 bases, with 18 bases left in between. Here the CDR3 DNA reads TGTGCCAGCAGGCGCTCGATAAGCGGTGACACAGATACGCAGTATTTT. Translated, it gives CASRRSISGDTDTQYF.

The chain employs TRBV6-5 and TRBJ1-2; D is unclear. Trimming shortened V by 6 bases and J by 9 bases, and 14 bases separated the two germline ends. CDR1 is MNHEY, CDR2 SVGAGI, per germline. The CDR3 runs 12 residues. CDR3 loop: CASSPIGGSYTF. DNA of the CDR3: TGTGCCAGCAGCCCAATAGGTGGTAGCTACACCTTC.

J is TRBJ2-4 and V is TRBV14, with 12 bases fitting TRBD2. The CDR3 runs to 17 residues. Germline lookup yields CDR1 SGHDN and CDR2 FVKESK. V was clipped by 6 bases and J by 5 bases; unmatched bases: 11. The CDR3 region has the DNA TGTGCCAGCAGTAAGAGAAGGACTAGCGGGATGGAAAACATTCAGTACTTC. Encoded protein: CASSKRRTSGMENIQYF.

This clonotype has more than one count but fewer than ten. The chain carries TRBV12-3 or TRBV12-4 and TRBJ2-1; either TRBD1 or TRBD2 may fit D (5 bases each). The CDR3 is made up of 15 amino acids. Trimming stripped 1 base from V and 6 bases from J, with 13 bases between. The CDR3 nucleotides read TGTGCCAGCAGTTTAGGGGCAGGGACGACCAATGAGCAGTTCTTC. This encodes CASSLGAGTTNEQFF.

The table lists this clonotype with a few counts. The chain employs TRBV20-1 and TRBJ2-2; 8 nucleotides agree with TRBD1. Germline V gene lookup returns CDR1 DFQATT and CDR2 SNEGSKA (reference sequence). There are 14 residues in the CDR3. V trimming: 2 bases; J trimming: 3 bases; junction bases outside the gene matches: 2. The CDR3 here is CSARKQGDTGELFF. DNA of the CDR3: TGCAGTGCTAGAAAACAGGGGGACACCGGGGAGCTGTTTTTT.

The V call is TRBV11-2, the J call TRBJ2-2, with 8 bases identical to TRBD1. V shed 3 bases and J 8 bases; nucleotides not matched to a gene: 2. The CDR3 has 13 amino acids. The germline V gene encodes CDR1 SGHAT and CDR2 FQNNGV. The CDR3 is CASSLDRAGELFF. As DNA, the CDR3 is TGTGCCAGCAGCTTGGACAGGGCAGGGGAGCTGTTTTTT.

The chain couples TRBV28 to TRBJ2-7; D is undetermined. V lost 5 bases and J 2 bases, leaving 13 bases between the germline ends. The CDR3 has 14 amino acids. From germline, CDR1 is MDHEN and CDR2 SYDVKM. The CDR3 spells CASSPHPNPYEQYF. The CDR3 DNA is TGTGCCAGCAGTCCCCACCCCAACCCCTACGAGCAGTACTTC. Variable domain in full (rest from reference TRBV28 and TRBJ2-7): DVKVTQSSRYLVKRTGEKVFLECVQDMDHENMFWYRQDPGLGLRLIYFSYDVKMKEKGDIPEGYSVSREKKERFSLILESASTNQTSMYLCASSPHPNPYEQYFGPGTRLTVT.

This clonotype was counted only a few times. V is TRBV28 and J is TRBJ2-1, with 10 bases fitting TRBD1. The CDR3 is 16 residues long. Germline V gives CDR1 MDHEN, CDR2 SYDVKM. J was trimmed by 9 bases and V by 1 base; bases with no gene match: 9. The CDR3 DNA reads TGTGCCAGCAGTTTATCAGGGACAGGGGTGCTCGCTGAGCAGTTCTTC. It specifies CASSLSGTGVLAEQFF.

The chain carries TRBV12-3 or TRBV12-4 and TRBJ2-3; D is uncertain. The length of the CDR3 is 14 residues. Between the trimmed V and J ends, which lost 2 bases and 2 bases, there was a span of 8 bases. CDR3 amino acids: CASSLRLVTDTQYF. DNA of the CDR3: TGTGCCAGCAGTTTAAGGCTAGTCACAGATACGCAGTATTTT.

This chain connects TRBV30 to TRBJ1-1; D is unresolved. Germline CDR1 is GTSNPN and CDR2 is SVGIG (reference sequence). V was cut by 0 bases and J by 7 bases, with 15 bases left in between. The CDR3 has 14 amino acids. The CDR3 DNA sequence: TGTGCCTGGAGTGTACTGGGCGGGCGGTTTGAAGCTTTCTTT. Amino acid sequence: CAWSVLGGRFEAFF.

The gene calls are TRBV20-1 and TRBJ2-3; 10 nucleotides match TRBD2. The CDR3 runs to 16 residues. Losses at the gene ends were 6 bases for V and 4 bases for J; bases not matched to a gene: 13. Germline lookup yields CDR1 DFQATT and CDR2 SNEGSKA (reference sequence). The CDR3 DNA reads as TGCAGTGCCAGGGGGTGGGCAGCGGGAGGGGCAGATACGCAGTATTTT. Amino acid sequence: CSARGWAAGGADTQYF.

The chain carries TRBV10-3 and TRBJ1-5; tentatively, D is TRBD1 (6 bases). With 8 bases removed from V and 7 bases from J, the gap between germline ends came to 15 bases. The CDR3 spans 13 residues. Germline CDR1 reads ENHRY; CDR2 reads SYGVKD. In nucleotides, the CDR3 is TGTGCCATCGCACAGGGACCGTTGCAGCCCCAGCATTTT. This translates into CAIAQGPLQPQHF.

The rearrangement joins TRBV25-1 to TRBJ1-2, with D hard to call. CDR1 and CDR2 from the germline V gene are MGHDK and SYGVNS. The V end lost 3 bases, the J end lost 7 bases, and 6 bases lay between the germline ends. This CDR3 is built from 11 residues. The CDR3 coding sequence is TGTGCCAGCAGTGAGGCAGCTGGCTACACCTTC. This codes for CASSEAAGYTF.

The chain carries TRBV2 and TRBJ2-6; D is possibly TRBD1 or TRBD2 (5 bases each). There are 18 residues in the CDR3. The V end was cut by 6 bases, the J end by 1 base, with 19 bases between. The germline CDR1 and CDR2 sequences are SNHLY and FYNNEI. The CDR3 sequence is CASRPRDPIRSGANVLTF. DNA of the CDR3: TGTGCCAGCAGACCTCGGGACCCAATAAGGTCTGGGGCCAACGTCCTGACTTTC. Full variable domain (remainder filled in from reference TRBV2 and TRBJ2-6): EPEVTQTPSHQVTQMGQEVILRCVPISNHLYFYWYRQILGQKVEFLVSFYNNEISEKSEIFDDQFSVERPDGSNFTLKIRSTKLEDSAMYFCASRPRDPIRSGANVLTFGAGSRLTVL.

The V call is TRBV6-5, the J call TRBJ2-2; D gene uncertain. Germline CDR1 reads MNHEY; CDR2 reads SVGAGI. The V and J ends lost 8 bases and 7 bases respectively, with 11 bases between them. The CDR3 sequence is 12 residues long. The CDR3 sequence is CASAFWGGELFF. CDR3 in DNA: TGTGCCAGCGCGTTTTGGGGCGGGGAGCTGTTTTTT.

The chain uses TRBV5-1 and TRBJ2-2, with D unresolved. The CDR3 consists of 14 residues. Trimming shortened V by 3 bases and J by 4 bases, and 10 bases separated the two germline ends. Germline V gene lookup returns CDR1 SGHRS and CDR2 YFSETQ. The CDR3 is CASSSDVSTGELFF. In nucleotides, the CDR3 is TGCGCCAGCAGCTCCGACGTCAGCACCGGGGAGCTGTTTTTT. The full variable domain, rest sourced from reference TRBV5-1 and TRBJ2-2, is KAGVTQTPRYLIKTRGQQVTLSCSPISGHRSVSWYQQTPGQGLQFLFEYFSETQRNKGNFPGRFSGRQFSNSRSEMNVSTLELGDSALYLCASSSDVSTGELFFGEGSRLTVL.

This chain links TRBV6-2 or TRBV6-3 with TRBJ1-5; 8 bases agree with TRBD1. The V gene end was trimmed by 7 bases and the J gene end by 5 bases; junction bases not matched to a gene: 7. This CDR3 region has 14 residues. Germline CDR1 MNHEY, CDR2 SVGEGT. The CDR3 DNA follows: TGTGCCAGCAAAACAGGGGGTAGGGATCAGCCCCAGCATTTT. Encoded protein: CASKTGGRDQPQHF.

This chain connects TRBV19 to TRBJ2-2; a possible D gene is TRBD1 (5 bases). Germline CDR1 is LNHDA and CDR2 is SQIVND (reference sequence). The length of the CDR3 is 14 residues. Trimming stripped 3 bases from V and 8 bases from J, with 13 bases between. The CDR3 region is CASSMQDPGGELFF. In DNA form, the CDR3 reads TGTGCCAGTAGTATGCAGGACCCAGGGGGGGAGCTGTTTTTT.

A word on this clonotype: At one end the junction does not follow the germline gene, possibly because of a read error. The chain uses TRBV7-8 and TRBJ2-3, with 7 bases lining up with TRBD1. The CDR3 has 14 residues. The germline V gene has CDR1 SGHVS and CDR2 FQNEAQ. CDR3 DNA sequence: TGTGCCAGCACTCCAGGGGGTGACACACATACGCAGTATTTT. Translation gives CASTPGGDTHTQYF.

This clonotype has only a few counts. The chain's CDR3 is CATSRDKGRYGYTF. The CDR3 DNA sequence: TGTGCCACCAGCAGAGATAAGGGGCGCTATGGCTACACCTTC. The chain joins TRBV15 to TRBJ1-2, with D possibly TRBD1 on 5 matching bases. The CDR3 spans 14 residues. Germline values: CDR1 LNHNV, CDR2 YYDKDF (reference sequence). The V end lost 0 bases, the J end lost 4 bases, and 9 bases lay between the germline ends.

This clonotype showed up many times. The V and J genes are TRBV6-5 and TRBJ1-1; no clear D gene. This CDR3 region has 11 residues. Germline values: CDR1 MNHEY, CDR2 SVGAGI. V was clipped by 8 bases and J by 3 bases, with 7 bases between them. CDR3 in DNA: TGTGCCAGCTCGAGGGACACTGAAGCTTTCTTT. It codes for CASSRDTEAFF.

The genes are TRBV7-8 and TRBJ2-7, with D maybe TRBD1 (5 bases). Trimming pared 3 bases from V and 1 base from J, leaving 10 bases between. The CDR3 spans 14 residues. Germline lookup yields CDR1 SGHVS and CDR2 FQNEAQ. This CDR3 reads CASSFLDRSYEQYF. In DNA, the CDR3 is TGTGCCAGCAGCTTCCTCGACAGATCCTACGAGCAGTACTTC.

In this sample, this clonotype turned up a few times. The chain uses TRBV7-3 and TRBJ2-1, with TRBD1 as a possible D gene (5 bases). V gave up 7 bases and J gave up 3 bases, with 16 bases separating them. The CDR3 totals 15 residues. The germline gives CDR1 SGHTA, CDR2 FQGTGA. For the CDR3, the DNA is TGTGCCAGCACCCACTCGGGCGACAGCTACAATGAGCAGTTCTTC. Translating gives CASTHSGDSYNEQFF.

The J gene is TRBJ2-5, the V gene TRBV5-1; D ambiguous. The CDR3 extends over 15 amino acids. V lost 5 bases and J lost 2, with 16 bases in between. Germline V CDR1 and CDR2: SGHRS, YFSETQ. The CDR3 nucleotides read TGCGCCAGCAGGTCCCAACCGGAGTGGCAAGAGACCCAGTACTTC. It translates to CASRSQPEWQETQYF.

This rearrangement joins TRBV6-1 to TRBJ1-5; a possible D gene is TRBD1 (5 bases). This CDR3 has 15 amino acids. Germline assignment: CDR1 MNHNS and CDR2 SASEGT. The V gene lost 3 bases and the J gene lost 7 bases, with 16 bases spanning the gap. Here the CDR3 DNA reads TGTGCCAGCAGTGACGGGACCATCCGGAACCAGCCCCAGCATTTT. Translating gives CASSDGTIRNQPQHF.